This TCR beta chain was recorded in a study of regulatory T cells in long-lasting Graves disease. Study as a whole: For a period under 3 months, newly diagnosed Graves' patients had taken antithyroid drugs. Regarding the study as a whole: Accuracy may have been reduced by the small sample size. The study found TRBV28, TRBJ1-2 and TRBJ2-5 favored in persistent disease.

Time point described: newly diagnosed GD, antithyroid drugs for less than 3 months. RNA from PBMCs was the source of the TCR library. Relying on iRepertoire HTBI primers and Arm-PCR of CDR3 regions, the team built TCR beta libraries. A single record per CDR3 protein comes from TCRdb applying MiXCR to the multiplex PCR reads. The repertoire holds 350,000 to 550,000 distinct CDR3 sequences, with around 15% as singletons. CDR3 length: 17 residues. Germline-derived CDR1 and CDR2 are MDHEN and SYDVKM. V dropped 3 bases and J dropped 5; count of bases not matched to a gene: 10. This clonotype was detected many times. Its target is unknown. The same sample was also studied in work on T cells in Graves' hyperthyroidism and ophthalmopathy. From that study: Among clonotypes expanded in thyroid above 0.001, most were also found in blood.

The specimen was peripheral blood mononuclear cells (PBMCs), collected at new diagnosis, from a patient treated with antithyroid drugs. This clonotype was sampled from a woman aged 18-35 years with Graves disease. This sequence joins TRBV28 and TRBJ2-5, with 12 bases aligning to TRBD2. The CDR3 is CASSLPLAGGPGETQYF. CDR3 DNA: TGTGCCAGCAGTTTGCCCCTAGCGGGAGGGCCGGGGGAGACCCAGTACTTC.